A single sample is the source of the 19 T cell receptor beta chains below, sequenced in a study of blood T cell repertoires in COVID-19. Sequencing used immunoSEQ multiplex PCR; TCRdb keeps in-frame clones, though not all of them. The data hold 55,000 to 75,000 clones, with 79% observed a single time. Material: peripheral blood. All receptors derive from a man between 60 and 75 years old with acute or convalescent COVID-19.

V gene TRBV7-9 combines with J gene TRBJ2-1, with 10 bases identical to TRBD1. The length of the CDR3 is 15 residues. Germline CDR1 SEHNR, CDR2 FQNEAQ (reference sequence). The trim removed 7 bases at V and 2 bases at J, leaving 5 bases unmatched. CDR3: CASTRGQGTYNEQFF. CDR3 bases: TGTGCCAGCACTCGGGGACAGGGGACCTACAATGAGCAGTTCTTC.

This clone showed up just once. This sequence joins TRBV7-9 and TRBJ2-3; D perhaps matches TRBD2 (5 bases). CDR1 SEHNR and CDR2 FQNEAQ come from the germline V gene (reference sequence). The V end lost 10 bases, the J end lost 5 bases, and 19 bases lay between the germline ends. The CDR3 has 14 amino acids. The CDR3 spells CAITPPSNGDTQYF. Written as DNA, the CDR3 is TGTGCCATCACCCCGCCTAGCAATGGAGATACGCAGTATTTT.

The chain uses TRBV28 and TRBJ1-5; 7 positions agree with TRBD1. This CDR3 is built from 20 residues. CDR1 is MDHEN and CDR2 is SYDVKM in the germline V gene. V dropped 5 bases and J dropped 0; count of bases not matched to a gene: 19. CDR3 amino acids: CASSLIQTGILGLSNQPQHF. The CDR3 bases are TGTGCCAGCAGTCTTATCCAGACAGGGATCCTCGGTCTTAGCAATCAGCCCCAGCATTTT.

This chain uses TRBV2 with TRBJ2-1; D gene uncertain. Trimming took 2 bases from V and 7 from J, leaving 12 bases between them. There are 14 residues in the CDR3. Germline-derived CDR1 and CDR2 are SNHLY and FYNNEI. The CDR3 region is CASSELTLSNEQFF. The CDR3 DNA follows: TGTGCCAGCAGTGAACTCACACTATCAAATGAGCAGTTCTTC.

J is TRBJ1-3 and V is TRBV13; D is uncertain. Trimming removed 0 bases from V and 0 bases from J, with 6 bases in between. CDR1 is PRHDT and CDR2 is FYEKMQ in the germline V gene (reference sequence). The CDR3 totals 15 residues. CDR3 nucleotide sequence: TGTGCCAGCAGCTTAGGTTTTATCTCTGGAAACACCATATATTTT. It translates to CASSLGFISGNTIYF.

This clone appeared a few times. This sequence joins TRBV4-1 and TRBJ2-7, with 7 positions matching TRBD1. Germline values: CDR1 MGHRA, CDR2 YSYEKL. After removal of 3 bases from V and 0 bases from J, the junction contained 5 bases not matched to a gene. The CDR3 has 15 residues. Here the CDR3 DNA reads TGCGCCAGCAGCCATAGACAGGGTTCCTCCTACGAGCAGTACTTC. Residues: CASSHRQGSSYEQYF.

The chain has TRBV7-9 and TRBJ1-1, with D unresolved. Germline values: CDR1 SEHNR, CDR2 FQNEAQ (reference sequence). This CDR3 region has 12 residues. The V and J ends lost 3 bases and 4 bases respectively, with 6 bases between them. The chain's CDR3 is CASSFPGTEAFF. For the CDR3, the DNA is TGTGCCAGCAGCTTCCCCGGCACTGAAGCTTTCTTT.

The chain links TRBV28 to TRBJ1-1; weak D call: TRBD1 (6 bases). CDR1 is MDHEN and CDR2 is SYDVKM in the germline V gene. This CDR3 has 13 residues. Between the trimmed V and J ends, which lost 8 bases and 4 bases, there was a span of 14 bases. CDR3 region: CASGQVGGTEAFF. The CDR3 coding sequence is TGTGCCAGCGGGCAGGTAGGGGGCACTGAAGCTTTCTTT.

The J gene is TRBJ2-1, the V gene TRBV3-1 (or the pseudogene TRBV3-2); TRBD2 matches at 12 bases. The trim removed 3 bases at V and 6 bases at J, leaving 3 bases unmatched. The V gene's germline CDR1 is LGHDT and CDR2 YNNKEL (reference sequence). This CDR3 region has 15 residues. CDR3 in amino acids: CASSQLTSGSNEQFF. The CDR3 DNA follows: TGTGCCAGCAGCCAGCTGACTAGCGGGAGCAATGAGCAGTTCTTC.

This chain uses TRBV15 with TRBJ2-2, with TRBD2 identical over 9 bases. The CDR3 consists of 19 residues. Germline CDR1 is LNHNV and CDR2 is YYDKDF (reference sequence). V lost 0 bases, J lost 1 base, and 9 bases stayed unmatched. The CDR3 region is CATSREVGGRARNTGELFF. The CDR3 coding sequence is TGTGCCACCAGCAGAGAGGTTGGCGGGAGGGCCCGGAACACCGGGGAGCTGTTTTTT.

V is TRBV6-5 and J is TRBJ1-6, with 7 positions matching TRBD1. CDR1 MNHEY and CDR2 SVGAGI come from the germline V gene. This CDR3 is 14 amino acids long. Trimming cost V 7 bases and J 10 bases; bases outside gene matches: 10. For the CDR3, the DNA is TGTGCCAGCAAGACCTGGACAGGAGCGTCACCCCTCCACTTT. The encoded protein is CASKTWTGASPLHF.

The V call is TRBV7-8, the J call TRBJ2-7; 8 bases agree with TRBD1. CDR1 SGHVS and CDR2 FQNEAQ come from the germline V gene. The CDR3 has 13 residues. V lost 4 bases and J lost 2; bases outside the gene matches: 1. The CDR3 spells CASSSTGAYEQYF. CDR3 in DNA: TGTGCCAGCAGCTCGACAGGGGCCTACGAGCAGTACTTC.

This chain uses TRBV12-5 with TRBJ1-2; TRBD1 agrees at 7 bases. The CDR3 is 14 residues long. Unmatched junction bases numbered 9, after V lost 4 bases and J lost 7 bases. CDR1 is LGHNT, CDR2 FRNRAP, per germline. This CDR3 reads CASGSLTGRGGYTF. The CDR3 DNA follows: TGTGCTAGTGGTTCCCTGACAGGGCGAGGTGGCTACACCTTC.

The chain joins TRBV4-2 to TRBJ1-2, with unresolved D. V was clipped by 2 bases and J by 2 bases, with 9 bases between them. The CDR3 sequence is 14 residues long. The germline CDR1 and CDR2 sequences are LGHNA and YNFKEQ. The CDR3 spells CASSQRGGNYGYTF. CDR3 in DNA: TGTGCCAGCAGCCAACGAGGCGGAAACTATGGCTACACCTTC.

This clone has only one observation. The rearrangement uses TRBV5-1 and TRBJ1-1; 9 bases are a match to TRBD1. The CDR3 has 15 amino acids. Germline V gene lookup returns CDR1 SGHRS and CDR2 YFSETQ. Unmatched junction bases numbered 5, after V lost 1 base and J lost 4 bases. The CDR3 DNA is TGCGCCAGCAGCTTGACAGGGGGCCGGAGCACTGAAGCTTTCTTT. This encodes CASSLTGGRSTEAFF.

J is TRBJ2-1 and V is TRBV5-1; 8 bases are shared with TRBD2. After removal of 0 bases from V and 9 bases from J, the junction contained 11 bases not matched to a gene. Germline CDR1 reads SGHRS; CDR2 reads YFSETQ. This CDR3 region has 16 residues. The CDR3 bases are TGCGCCAGCAGCTTGGCCCCAACGGGAGGGCCGGGTGAGCAGTTCTTC. Residues: CASSLAPTGGPGEQFF.

In DNA form, the CDR3 reads TGTGCCAGCAGTTTAATACAGGGCGGCAATCAGCCCCAGCATTTT. This codes for CASSLIQGGNQPQHF. The chain recombines TRBV27 with TRBJ1-5, with D possibly TRBD1 on 6 matching bases. With 2 bases removed from V and 2 bases from J, the gap between germline ends came to 10 bases. There are 15 residues in the CDR3. Germline loops: CDR1 MNHEY, CDR2 SMNVEV (reference sequence).

The chain couples TRBV10-3 to TRBJ1-5; 10 bases align to TRBD1. V gave up 10 bases and J gave up 1 base; unmatched junction bases: 7. The CDR3 contains 15 residues. Germline V gene lookup returns CDR1 ENHRY and CDR2 SYGVKD. The CDR3 DNA is TGTGCCACAAGTGACAGGGGGCTAAGCAATCAGCCCCAGCATTTT. Protein sequence: CATSDRGLSNQPQHF.

The chain couples TRBV28 to TRBJ2-7; a weak D match, TRBD2 (6 bases). The CDR3 runs to 17 residues. Trimming removed 0 bases at V and 2 bases at J, with 17 bases between. The germline CDR1 and CDR2 sequences are MDHEN and SYDVKM. The CDR3 loop reads CASSLWGSGSFPYEQYF. CDR3 bases: TGTGCCAGCAGTTTATGGGGCAGCGGGTCCTTCCCCTACGAGCAGTACTTC.